This TCR beta chain was documented in a study of Ad26.COV2.S vaccination and SARS-CoV-2 variants. As for the study in general: Among those in the COV1001 Ad26.COV2.S trial arm was the donor. Each vaccinee took Ad26.COV2.S intramuscularly, once or twice 56 days apart.

The table came from immunoSEQ multiplex PCR; TCRdb's copy has only in-frame clones and leaves some out. This table has roughly 420,000 clones, roughly nine tenths appearing once. Broader study findings: Comparability of non-spike TCR breadth was observed across vaccine and placebo recipients.

The treatment denotes: approximately 18 received Ad26.COV2.S at low or high dose, single or two shots; roughly five received placebo; per-sample allocation not given. Each sample was drawn 63 days after the first injection (of vaccine or placebo). In the vaccine, an Ad26 vector expressed the SARS-CoV-2 spike of the Wuhan strain. V was shortened by 6 bases and J by 6 bases, with 18 bases between the two germline ends. Germline assignment: CDR1 LGHDT and CDR2 YNNKEL (reference sequence). This CDR3 is built from 15 residues. As concerns this clone: Its specificity is unknown.

V and J are TRBV3-1 (or the pseudogene TRBV3-2) and TRBJ1-5; D gene unclear. The clonotype comes from a person between 18 and 59 years old who received the Ad26.COV2.S COVID-19 vaccine or a placebo. Sequenced material: peripheral blood, taken in a trial of Ad26.COV2.S vaccine versus placebo. Written as DNA, the CDR3 is TGTGCCAGCAGTCAGACGATCGGGGTCGGTCAGCCCCAGCATTTT. Amino acids: CASSQTIGVGQPQHF.